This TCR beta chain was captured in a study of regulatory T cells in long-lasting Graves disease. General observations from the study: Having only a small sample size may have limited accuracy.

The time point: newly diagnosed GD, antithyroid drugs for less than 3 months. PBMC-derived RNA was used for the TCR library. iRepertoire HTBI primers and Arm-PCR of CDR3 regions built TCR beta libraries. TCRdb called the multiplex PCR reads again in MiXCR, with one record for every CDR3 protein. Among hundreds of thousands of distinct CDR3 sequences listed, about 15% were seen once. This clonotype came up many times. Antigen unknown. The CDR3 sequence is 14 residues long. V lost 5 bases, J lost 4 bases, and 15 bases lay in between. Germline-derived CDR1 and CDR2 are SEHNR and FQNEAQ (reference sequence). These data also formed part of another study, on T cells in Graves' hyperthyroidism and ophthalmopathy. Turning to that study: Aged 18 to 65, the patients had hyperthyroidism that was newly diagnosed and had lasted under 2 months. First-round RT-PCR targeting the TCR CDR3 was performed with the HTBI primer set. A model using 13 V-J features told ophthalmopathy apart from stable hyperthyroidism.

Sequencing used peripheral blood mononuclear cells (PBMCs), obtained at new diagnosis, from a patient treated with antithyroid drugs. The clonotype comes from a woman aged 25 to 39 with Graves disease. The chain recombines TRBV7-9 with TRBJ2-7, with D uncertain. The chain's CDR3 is CASSPRLTRYEQYF. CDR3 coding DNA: TGTGCCAGCAGCCCCCGCCTTACGCGATACGAGCAGTACTTC.